A single TCR beta chain is shown here with its context. Its cognate antigen is unknown. The data were taken from a study of T cell responses to AZD1222 COVID-19 vaccine. The method was immunoSEQ multiplex PCR; TCRdb's version includes in-frame clones alone and lacks a portion of them. The sample contains 120,000 to 150,000 clones, approximately 88% of which appear only once. The study's findings and limits: In a largely white British group with more females than males, clonal diversity was possibly underestimated.

Trimming took 4 bases from V and 1 from J, leaving 17 bases between them. This CDR3 is built from 16 residues. Per the germline V gene, CDR1 is SGHDT and CDR2 is YYEEEE. This clonotype was obtained from an adult in good health. Sequencing used peripheral blood, obtained on day 0 of AZD1222 vaccination. The V and J genes are TRBV5-6 and TRBJ1-1, with D unclear. CDR3 bases: TGTGCCAGCAGCCCCCTCCGAGGTGGATCGAACACTGAAGCTTTCTTT. Translating it yields CASSPLRGGSNTEAFF.